This T cell receptor (beta chain) was identified in a study of cytomegalovirus exposure and HLA in healthy donors (dated by TCRdb to 2016 to 2017). Regarding the research as a whole: According to a later analysis, the roughly 120 validation repertoires were produced on the same platform as the 666 repertoires of the first cohort. The study aimed to test whether cataloging public T cell receptors could reveal signatures of past pathogen exposure. Along with the approximately 600-subject first cohort, a separate validation cohort of 120 different subjects was used. The study combined high-throughput TCR immunosequencing, statistical association of individual TCRs with disease status, and machine learning to predict cytomegalovirus infection status.

Including the terminal cysteine and phenylalanine, the CDR3 comprises 16 residues. The kept DNA is CDR3 alone, 48 bases in frame from the first base. Via the germline V gene, CDR1 is SGHVS and CDR2 FNYEAQ. Trimmed from V: 1 base; trimmed from J: 5 bases; junction bases lacking a gene match: 6. On this clone itself: The clone's antigen remains unknown. Qualities for individual bases were not recorded, and no much larger clone is one base off.

Receptor amplification or capture employed the immunoSEQ multiplex PCR assay. The authors' analysis ran thus. A statistical classification framework was built to diagnose cytomegalovirus status from the catalog of TCR beta chain sequences. The table comes from immuneACCESS by way of TCRdb, which keeps in-frame sequences with V and J called. Part of the clones is missing from these tables; in studies checked, under half for an unresolved V gene and the rest for unknown reasons. V, J and clone size are those of that table, while D and trimming were read from the DNA. The sample yields some 130,000 clones; around 93% were counted once. Of the sample, 1.5% to 2% is held by the ten largest clones. The investigation overall reported the following: A later analysis found that TCRs clustered in the first cohort also tended to co-occur in the roughly 110 validation repertoires, with more than 90% of cluster scores above 0. All 120 or so repertoires were used to score co-occurrence in the validation cohort in a later analysis, because that analysis had no HLA typing for the cohort. The classifier was reported to diagnose cytomegalovirus status with high specificity and sensitivity in both the original and validation cohorts. A total of 150 or so TCR beta chains were listed by the study as associated with cytomegalovirus. It was suggested by the authors that the approach could potentially be generalized to other disease states and immunological phenotypes. In vitro tests confirmed that three of the cytomegalovirus-associated TCR beta chains recognize cytomegalovirus antigens. Most TCR sequences were observed very rarely across donors, whereas some public TCRs were present in many individuals.

Separate from the roughly 650-subject first cohort, the validation cohort of 120 subjects was the group to which the donors belonged. This sequence originates from a man between 18 and 29 years old in good health and CMV-seropositive. Material: PBMCs. This chain joins TRBV7-6 to TRBJ2-1, with 9 bases in between that match TRBD2. The CDR3 reads as follows: CASSLGRASGNNEQFF. The nucleotides are TGTGCCAGCAGCTTAGGTCGGGCTAGCGGGAACAATGAGCAGTTCTTC. Extended through the reference TRBV7-6 and TRBJ2-1 proteins, this CDR3 yields the full variable domain: GAGVSQSPRYKVTKRGQDVALRCDPISGHVSLYWYRQALGQGPEFLTYFNYEAQQDKSGLPNDRFSAERPEGSISTLTIQRTEQRDSAMYRCASSLGRASGNNEQFFGPGTRLTVL.